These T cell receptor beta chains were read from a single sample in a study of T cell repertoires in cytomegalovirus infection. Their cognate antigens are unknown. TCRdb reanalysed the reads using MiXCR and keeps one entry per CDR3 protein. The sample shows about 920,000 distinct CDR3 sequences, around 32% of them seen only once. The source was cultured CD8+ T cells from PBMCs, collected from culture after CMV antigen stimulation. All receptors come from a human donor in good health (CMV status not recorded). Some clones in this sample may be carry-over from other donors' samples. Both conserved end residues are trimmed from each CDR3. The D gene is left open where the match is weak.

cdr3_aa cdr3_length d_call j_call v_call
ASSSLGTGFMNTEAF 15 TRBD1 TRBJ1-1 TRBV5-1
ASSLAVREPDTQY 13 NA TRBJ2-3 TRBV7-8
ASSRDRGLHTEAF 13 TRBD1 TRBJ1-1 TRBV5-4
ASSYSPANYGYT 12 NA TRBJ1-2 TRBV6-5
ASSLGSAASGNEQF 14 TRBD2 TRBJ2-1 TRBV7-3
ATSGLSGTPNTGELF 15 NA TRBJ2-2 TRBV24-1
ASSLAHLGTGGYEQY 15 TRBD1 TRBJ2-7 TRBV7-8
ASSSRNQPQH 10 NA TRBJ1-5 TRBV27
ASSLGAPNTGELF 13 NA TRBJ2-2 TRBV7-9
ASNKSGGRIIGYT 13 TRBD1 TRBJ1-2 TRBV7-6
ASSQAGGDVYGYT 13 NA TRBJ1-2 TRBV4-1
ASSLTPGRVENTIY 14 NA TRBJ1-3 TRBV27
ASSPEGPEQF 10 NA TRBJ2-1 TRBV7-6
ASSSYRGPNEKLF 13 TRBD1 TRBJ1-4 TRBV7-2
ASSVAGEGYNEQF 13 NA TRBJ2-1 TRBV9
ASSLGRQGGETQY 13 NA TRBJ2-5 TRBV5-8
ASSYLSGANVLT 12 NA TRBJ2-6 TRBV6-5
ASLTYNEQF 9 NA TRBJ2-1 TRBV2
ASSPGEGSYEQY 12 NA TRBJ2-7 TRBV3-1
ASSEARTGLSNQPQH 15 TRBD1 TRBJ1-5 TRBV2
ASSERGGLLGGEQF 14 TRBD2 TRBJ2-1 TRBV2
VSSPGGGRGQF 11 TRBD2 TRBJ2-1 TRBV5-6
ASSYSSHPGSNQPQH 15 NA TRBJ1-5 TRBV6-6
ATSRGGGPNEKLF 13 NA TRBJ1-4 TRBV15
ASSHRDRGPAETQY 14 TRBD1 TRBJ2-5 TRBV7-9
VSSRAVPMDEKLF 13 NA TRBJ1-4 TRBV7-2
ASSPGRDQETQY 12 NA TRBJ2-5 TRBV28
ASSYSTDWTGEIEKLF 16 TRBD1 TRBJ1-4 TRBV6-2/TRBV6-3
ASSPRGQGSQEAF 13 TRBD1 TRBJ1-1 TRBV5-1
ATSDGPSTDTQY 12 NA TRBJ2-3 TRBV24-1
ASRGTGWNEKLF 12 TRBD1 TRBJ1-4 TRBV28
ATAGDTQY 8 NA TRBJ2-3 TRBV25-1
ASSSRDRVFNEQF 13 TRBD1 TRBJ2-1 TRBV4-1
ASRGTGRSYNEQF 13 TRBD1 TRBJ2-1 TRBV10-2
ASFGTRPNEKLF 12 NA TRBJ1-4 TRBV2
ATSREDGFTEAF 12 NA TRBJ1-1 TRBV15
ASTHNTDTQY 10 NA TRBJ2-3 TRBV6-2/TRBV6-3
ASSQPPGQGDAANTGELF 18 TRBD1 TRBJ2-2 TRBV23-1
ASSQMGDSSYEQY 13 NA TRBJ2-7 TRBV23-1
ASSYPGLGPIGTDTQY 16 TRBD2 TRBJ2-3 TRBV12-3/TRBV12-4
ASRVLGSLGETQY 13 NA TRBJ2-5 TRBV12-3/TRBV12-4
ASSRQVPYNSPLH 13 NA TRBJ1-6 TRBV5-6
ASSMPGQETQY 11 NA TRBJ2-5 TRBV18
ASNGSGAKNIQY 12 TRBD2 TRBJ2-4 TRBV6-8